These 15 T cell receptor beta chains came from one sample sequenced in a study of T-cell memory formation after mild COVID-19. One entry per CDR3 protein, called by TCRdb with MiXCR from the 5' RACE reads. Of about 470,000 distinct CDR3 sequences listed, 18% were seen once; the top ten hold about 12%. What was sequenced was PBMCs or a T cell subset sorted from them (not recorded which). The receptors come from an adult woman who had mild COVID-19 (a few samples of this study predate the infection). Cell type and time point are not known.

Ten or more counts support this clonotype. The V and J genes are TRBV5-1 and TRBJ2-3; 8 bases fit TRBD2. Germline V gives CDR1 SGHRS, CDR2 YFSETQ. The trim removed 4 bases at V and 2 bases at J, leaving 9 bases unmatched. CDR3 size: 16 residues. The CDR3 here is CASSTSLAGITDTQYF. CDR3 nucleotide sequence: TGCGCCAGCAGCACGTCGTTAGCGGGGATCACAGATACGCAGTATTTT. Complete variable domain (other parts from reference TRBV5-1 and TRBJ2-3): KAGVTQTPRYLIKTRGQQVTLSCSPISGHRSVSWYQQTPGQGLQFLFEYFSETQRNKGNFPGRFSGRQFSNSRSEMNVSTLELGDSALYLCASSTSLAGITDTQYFGPGTRLTVL.

This sequence joins TRBV12-3 or TRBV12-4 and TRBJ1-1; the D gene is possibly TRBD1 (6 bases). The CDR3 length is 15 residues. V was cut by 3 bases and J by 2 bases, with 13 bases left in between. The CDR3 DNA reads TGTGCCAGCAGTTTTGTAAACAGGGCAAACACTGAAGCTTTCTTT. This encodes CASSFVNRANTEAFF.

This clonotype has more than one count but fewer than ten. J is TRBJ2-3 and V is TRBV4-1; 7 bases are a match to TRBD2. V was clipped by 2 bases and J by 2 bases; unmatched bases: 4. The CDR3 extends over 15 amino acids. Germline CDR1 reads MGHRA; CDR2 reads YSYEKL. The CDR3 is CASSQLAAVTDTQYF. Here the CDR3 DNA reads TGCGCCAGCAGCCAACTAGCGGCGGTCACAGATACGCAGTATTTT.

The rearrangement uses TRBV19 and TRBJ1-2, with D uncertain. The CDR3 extends over 11 amino acids. CDR1 is LNHDA, CDR2 SQIVND, per germline (reference sequence). Trimming cost V 6 bases and J 4 bases, with 6 bases left between them. The CDR3 DNA sequence: TGTGCCAGTAGCCTTCGCTATGGCTACACCTTC. Its translation is CASSLRYGYTF. Filled out from reference TRBV19 and TRBJ1-2, the complete variable domain reads DGGITQSPKYLFRKEGQNVTLSCEQNLNHDAMYWYRQDPGQGLRLIYYSQIVNDFQKGDIAEGYSVSREKKESFPLTVTSAQKNPTAFYLCASSLRYGYTFGSGTRLTVV.

The chain is built from TRBV20-1 and TRBJ1-1; no clear D gene. V lost 3 bases to trimming and J lost 10 bases, with 15 bases between them. Germline loops: CDR1 DFQATT, CDR2 SNEGSKA (reference sequence). The CDR3 is 12 amino acids. CDR3 sequence reads: CSARQPPRGAFF. CDR3 coding DNA: TGCAGTGCTAGGCAGCCACCCCGGGGAGCTTTCTTT.

This clonotype was seen at least ten times. This rearrangement joins TRBV6-5 to TRBJ2-7; TRBD2 is a possible D gene (5 bases). CDR3 length equals 12 residues. The germline CDR1 and CDR2 sequences are MNHEY and SVGAGI. Trimming took off 5 bases at V and 5 bases at J, with 10 bases between the two ends. The CDR3 DNA follows: TGTGCCAGCAGTCCCCGAGGGCACGAGCAGTACTTC. Residues: CASSPRGHEQYF.

This clonotype was recorded a few times. The rearrangement joins TRBV30 to TRBJ1-2, with TRBD1 matching over 11 bases. Losses at the gene ends were 0 bases for V and 8 bases for J; bases not matched to a gene: 8. This CDR3 is 15 amino acids long. Germline values: CDR1 GTSNPN, CDR2 SVGIG (reference sequence). This CDR3 reads CAWSVGTGGMRGYTF. In nucleotides, the CDR3 is TGTGCCTGGAGTGTAGGGACAGGGGGGATGAGAGGCTACACCTTC.

CDR3 in amino acids: CASSQELGSFYEQYF. In DNA form, the CDR3 reads TGTGCCAGCAGCCAAGAGCTCGGCTCATTCTACGAGCAGTACTTC. V gene TRBV4-2 combines with J gene TRBJ2-7; D remains ambiguous. This CDR3 is 15 amino acids long. Germline CDR1 reads LGHNA; CDR2 reads YNFKEQ. Deletions cut 0 bases from V and 3 bases from J, with 12 bases between.

Worth noting for this clonotype: No conserved phenylalanine or tryptophan ends this CDR3, so it is likely a read error. The genes are TRBV5-1 and TRBJ2-7; D not resolved. The CDR3 covers 12 residues. Germline-derived CDR1 and CDR2 are SGHRS and YFSETQ. With 3 bases removed from V and 6 bases from J, the gap between germline ends came to 10 bases. CDR3 nucleotide sequence: TGCGCCAGCAGCTCCCCCGGACCCGAGCAGTACTCC. Its protein is CASSSPGPEQYS.

CDR3 coding DNA: TGCGCCAGCAGCTTTACGGCAGGGGTGAGCACTGAAGCTTTCTTT. Translation: CASSFTAGVSTEAFF. The chain has TRBV5-1 and TRBJ1-1; tentatively, D is TRBD1 (6 bases). The V gene's germline CDR1 is SGHRS and CDR2 YFSETQ. There are 15 residues in the CDR3. Trimming shortened V by 2 bases and J by 4 bases, and 15 bases separated the two germline ends.

The sample holds many counts of this clonotype. This CDR3 reads CASSPSGANVLTF. CDR3 DNA: TGCGCCAGCAGCCCTTCTGGGGCCAACGTCCTGACTTTC. The chain recombines TRBV5-1 with TRBJ2-6; the D is unclear. The CDR3 is 13 amino acids. Trimming removed 4 bases at V and 1 base at J, with 3 bases between. Per germline, CDR1 SGHRS and CDR2 YFSETQ.

The rearrangement links TRBV6-2 or TRBV6-3 to TRBJ2-7; 10 bases fit TRBD1. The V and J ends lost 6 bases and 6 bases, in that order; junction bases with no gene match: 8. The CDR3 sequence is 14 residues long. Germline CDR1 is MNHEY and CDR2 is SVGEGT. CDR3 in amino acids: CASRPGTGDGEQYF. The CDR3, as DNA: TGTGCCAGCAGACCCGGGACAGGGGACGGCGAGCAGTACTTC.

This clonotype was detected ten times or more. The chain couples TRBV18 to TRBJ2-7, with D unclear. Trimming took off 3 bases at V and 0 bases at J, with 3 bases between the two ends. Germline loops: CDR1 KGHSH, CDR2 LQKENI. The CDR3 has 12 amino acids. The CDR3 protein is CASSPSSYEQYF. In DNA, the CDR3 is TGTGCCAGCTCACCTAGCTCCTACGAGCAGTACTTC.

The chain couples TRBV3-1 to TRBJ1-2; D not certain. This CDR3 contains 11 residues. Deletions cut 0 bases from V and 8 bases from J, with 4 bases between. Germline assignment: CDR1 LGHDT and CDR2 YNNKEL (reference sequence). CDR3 residues: CASSQEGGYTF. The CDR3, as DNA: TGTGCCAGCAGCCAAGAGGGCGGCTACACCTTC.

Many counts were recorded for this clonotype. The CDR3 sequence: CATSDPDPPFGELFF. CDR3 nucleotide sequence: TGTGCCACCAGTGATCCGGACCCACCCTTCGGGGAGCTGTTTTTT. This chain joins TRBV24-1 and TRBJ2-2, with no clear D. CDR1 and CDR2 from the germline V gene are KGHDR and SFDVKD. Trimming cost V 3 bases and J 7 bases, with 14 bases left between them. The CDR3 length is 15 residues.